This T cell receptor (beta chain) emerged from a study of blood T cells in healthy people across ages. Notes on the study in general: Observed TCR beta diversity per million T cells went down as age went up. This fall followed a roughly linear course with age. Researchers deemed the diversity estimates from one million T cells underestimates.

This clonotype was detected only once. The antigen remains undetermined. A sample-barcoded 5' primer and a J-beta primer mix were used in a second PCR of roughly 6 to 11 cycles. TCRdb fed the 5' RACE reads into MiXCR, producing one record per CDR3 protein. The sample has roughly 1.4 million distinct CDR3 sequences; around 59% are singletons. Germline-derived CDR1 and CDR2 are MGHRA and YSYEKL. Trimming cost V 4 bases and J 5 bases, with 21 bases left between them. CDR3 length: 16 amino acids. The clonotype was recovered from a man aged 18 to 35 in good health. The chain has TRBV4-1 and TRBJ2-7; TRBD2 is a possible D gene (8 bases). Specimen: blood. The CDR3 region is CASSPGGGLAGHEQYF. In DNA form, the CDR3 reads TGCGCCAGCAGCCCAGGGGGAGGACTAGCCGGCCACGAGCAGTACTTC.